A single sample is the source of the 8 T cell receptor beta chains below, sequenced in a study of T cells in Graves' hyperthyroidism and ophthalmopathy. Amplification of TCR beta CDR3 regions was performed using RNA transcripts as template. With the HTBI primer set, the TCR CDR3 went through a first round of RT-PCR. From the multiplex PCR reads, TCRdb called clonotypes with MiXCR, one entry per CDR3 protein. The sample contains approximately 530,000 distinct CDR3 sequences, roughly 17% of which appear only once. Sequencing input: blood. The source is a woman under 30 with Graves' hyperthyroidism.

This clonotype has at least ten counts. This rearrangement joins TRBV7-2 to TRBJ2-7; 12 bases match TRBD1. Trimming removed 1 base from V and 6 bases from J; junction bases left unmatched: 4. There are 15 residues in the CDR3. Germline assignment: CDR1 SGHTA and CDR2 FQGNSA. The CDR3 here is CASSLVGTGGFEQYF. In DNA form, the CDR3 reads TGTGCCAGCAGCTTAGTTGGGACAGGGGGCTTCGAGCAGTACTTC.

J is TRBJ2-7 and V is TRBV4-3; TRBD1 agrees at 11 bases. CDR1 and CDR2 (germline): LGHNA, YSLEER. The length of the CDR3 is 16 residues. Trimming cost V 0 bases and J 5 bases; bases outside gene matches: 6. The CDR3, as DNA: TGCGCCAGCAGCCAAGATGGGGGACAGGGGGAGGACGAGCAGTACTTC. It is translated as CASSQDGGQGEDEQYF.

This CDR3 is CASSFKMNTEAFF. The CDR3 nucleotides read TGCGCCAGCAGCTTCAAGATGAACACTGAAGCTTTCTTT. The J gene is TRBJ1-1, the V gene TRBV5-1; D is unresolved. Germline CDR1 and CDR2: SGHRS and YFSETQ. V was pared by 2 bases and J by 0 bases, with 5 bases between. CDR3 length: 13 residues.

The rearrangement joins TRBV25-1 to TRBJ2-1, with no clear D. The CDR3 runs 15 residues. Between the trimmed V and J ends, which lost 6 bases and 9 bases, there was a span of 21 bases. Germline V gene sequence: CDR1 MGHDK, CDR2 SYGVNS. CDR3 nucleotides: TGTGCCAGCAGGGCCAACCTAATCACGGCAAGTGAGCAGTTCTTC. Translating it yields CASRANLITASEQFF.

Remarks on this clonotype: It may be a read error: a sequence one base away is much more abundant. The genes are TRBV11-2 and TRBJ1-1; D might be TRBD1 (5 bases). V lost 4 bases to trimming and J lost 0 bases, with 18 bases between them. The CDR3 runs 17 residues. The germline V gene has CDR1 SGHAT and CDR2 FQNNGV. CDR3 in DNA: TGTGCCAGCAGCTACCAACCCGGGGCAAGTATGAACACTGAAGCTTTCTTT. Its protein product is CASSYQPGASMNTEAFF.

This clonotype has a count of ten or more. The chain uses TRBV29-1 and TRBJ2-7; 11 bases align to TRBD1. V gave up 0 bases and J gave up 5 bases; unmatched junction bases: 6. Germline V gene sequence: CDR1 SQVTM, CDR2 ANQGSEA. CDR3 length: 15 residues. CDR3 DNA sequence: TGCAGCGTTGAAGAACGGGGACAGGGGGATAACGAGCAGTACTTC. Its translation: CSVEERGQGDNEQYF.

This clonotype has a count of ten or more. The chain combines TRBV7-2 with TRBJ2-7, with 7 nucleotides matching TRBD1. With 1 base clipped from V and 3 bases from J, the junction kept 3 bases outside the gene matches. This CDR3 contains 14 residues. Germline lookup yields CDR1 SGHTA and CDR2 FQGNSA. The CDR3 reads CASSLEGQIYEQYF. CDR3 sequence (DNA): TGTGCCAGCAGCTTAGAGGGACAGATCTACGAGCAGTACTTC.

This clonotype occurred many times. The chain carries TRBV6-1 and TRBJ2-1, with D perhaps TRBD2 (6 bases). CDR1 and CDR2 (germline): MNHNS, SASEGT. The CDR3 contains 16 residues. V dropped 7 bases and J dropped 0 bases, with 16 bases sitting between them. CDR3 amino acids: CASTQPSGGSYNEQFF. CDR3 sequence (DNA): TGTGCCAGCACCCAACCCTCCGGGGGCTCCTACAATGAGCAGTTCTTC.